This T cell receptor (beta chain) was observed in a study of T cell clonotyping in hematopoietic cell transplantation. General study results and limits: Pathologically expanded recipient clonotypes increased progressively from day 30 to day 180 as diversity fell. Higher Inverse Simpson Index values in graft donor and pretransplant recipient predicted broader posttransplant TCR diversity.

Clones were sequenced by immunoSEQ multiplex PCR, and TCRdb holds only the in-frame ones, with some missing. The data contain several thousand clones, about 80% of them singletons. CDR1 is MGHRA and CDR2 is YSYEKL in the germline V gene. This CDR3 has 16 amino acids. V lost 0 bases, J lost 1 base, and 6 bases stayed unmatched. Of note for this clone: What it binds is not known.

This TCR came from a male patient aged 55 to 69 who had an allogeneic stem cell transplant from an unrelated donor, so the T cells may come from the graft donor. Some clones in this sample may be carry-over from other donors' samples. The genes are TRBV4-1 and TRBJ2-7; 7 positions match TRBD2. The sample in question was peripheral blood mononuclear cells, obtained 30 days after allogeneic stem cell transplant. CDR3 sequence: CASSQDRASGSYEQYF. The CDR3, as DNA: TGCGCCAGCAGCCAAGATCGGGCTAGCGGATCCTACGAGCAGTACTTC.